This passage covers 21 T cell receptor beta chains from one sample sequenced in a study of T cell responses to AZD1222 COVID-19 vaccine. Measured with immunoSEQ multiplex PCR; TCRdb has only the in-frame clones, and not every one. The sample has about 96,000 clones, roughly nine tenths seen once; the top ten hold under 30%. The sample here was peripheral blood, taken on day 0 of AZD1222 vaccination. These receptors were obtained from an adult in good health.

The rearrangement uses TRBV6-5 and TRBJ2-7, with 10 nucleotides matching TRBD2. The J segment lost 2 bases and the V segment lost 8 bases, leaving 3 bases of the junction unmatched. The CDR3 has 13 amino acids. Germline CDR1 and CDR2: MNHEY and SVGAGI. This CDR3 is CASGTSEAYEQYF. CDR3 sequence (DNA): TGTGCCAGCGGGACTAGCGAAGCCTACGAGCAGTACTTC.

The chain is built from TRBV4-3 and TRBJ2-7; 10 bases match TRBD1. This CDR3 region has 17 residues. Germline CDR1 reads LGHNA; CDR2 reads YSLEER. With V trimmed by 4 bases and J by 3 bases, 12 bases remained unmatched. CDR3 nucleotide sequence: TGCGCCAGCAGCCCCGCCCCCCCGGGACAGGGGAGCTACGAGCAGTACTTC. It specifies CASSPAPPGQGSYEQYF.

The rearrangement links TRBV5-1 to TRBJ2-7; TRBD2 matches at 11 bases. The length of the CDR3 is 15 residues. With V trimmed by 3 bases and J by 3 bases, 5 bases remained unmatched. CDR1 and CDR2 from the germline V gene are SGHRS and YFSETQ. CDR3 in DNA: TGCGCCAGCAGCTGGGGACTAGCGGAGGTCTACGAGCAGTACTTC. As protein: CASSWGLAEVYEQYF.

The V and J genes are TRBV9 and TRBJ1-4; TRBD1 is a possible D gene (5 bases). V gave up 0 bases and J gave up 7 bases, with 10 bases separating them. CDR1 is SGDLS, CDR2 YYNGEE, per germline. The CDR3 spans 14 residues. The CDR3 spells CASSVDLGTEKLFF. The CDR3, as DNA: TGTGCCAGCAGCGTAGACCTGGGGACTGAAAAACTGTTTTTT. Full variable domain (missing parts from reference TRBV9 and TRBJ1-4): DSGVTQTPKHLITATGQRVTLRCSPRSGDLSVYWYQQSLDQGLQFLIQYYNGEERAKGNILERFSAQQFPDLHSELNLSSLELGDSALYFCASSVDLGTEKLFFGSGTQLSVL.

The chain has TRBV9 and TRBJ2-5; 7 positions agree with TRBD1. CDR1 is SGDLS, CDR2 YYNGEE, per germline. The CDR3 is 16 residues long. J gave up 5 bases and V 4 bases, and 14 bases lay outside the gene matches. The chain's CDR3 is CASSPPRQGVRETQYF. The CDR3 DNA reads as TGTGCCAGCAGCCCCCCCCGGCAGGGGGTGAGGGAGACCCAGTACTTC.

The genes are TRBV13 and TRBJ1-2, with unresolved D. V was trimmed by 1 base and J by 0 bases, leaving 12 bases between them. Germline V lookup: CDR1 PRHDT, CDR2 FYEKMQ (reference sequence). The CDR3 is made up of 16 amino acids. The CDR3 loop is CASSLEGRIANYGYTF. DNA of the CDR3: TGTGCCAGCAGCTTAGAGGGCAGGATAGCTAACTATGGCTACACCTTC. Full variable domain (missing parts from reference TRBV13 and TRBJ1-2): AAGVIQSPRHLIKEKRETATLKCYPIPRHDTVYWYQQGPGQDPQFLISFYEKMQSDKGSIPDRFSAQQFSDYHSELNMSSLELGDSALYFCASSLEGRIANYGYTFGSGTRLTVV.

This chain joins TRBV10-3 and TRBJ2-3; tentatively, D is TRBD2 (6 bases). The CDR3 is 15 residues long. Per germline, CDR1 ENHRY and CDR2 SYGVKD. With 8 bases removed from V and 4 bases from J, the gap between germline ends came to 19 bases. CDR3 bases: TGTGCCATCTCTAAAGGAGGGGTTGGGTCAGATACGCAGTATTTT. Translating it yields CAISKGGVGSDTQYF.

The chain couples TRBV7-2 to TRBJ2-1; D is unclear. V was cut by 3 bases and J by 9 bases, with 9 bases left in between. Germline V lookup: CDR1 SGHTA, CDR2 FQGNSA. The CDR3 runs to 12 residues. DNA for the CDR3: TGTGCCAGCAGCTTTTTTGCGAGTGAGCAGTTCTTC. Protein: CASSFFASEQFF.

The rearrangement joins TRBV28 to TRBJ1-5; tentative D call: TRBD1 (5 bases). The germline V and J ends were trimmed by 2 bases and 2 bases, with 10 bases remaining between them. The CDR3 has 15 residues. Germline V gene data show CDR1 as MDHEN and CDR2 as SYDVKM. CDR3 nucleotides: TGTGCCAGCAGTTTAGTTACAGGAGGCAATCAGCCCCAGCATTTT. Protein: CASSLVTGGNQPQHF. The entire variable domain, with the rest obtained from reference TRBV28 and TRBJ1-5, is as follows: DVKVTQSSRYLVKRTGEKVFLECVQDMDHENMFWYRQDPGLGLRLIYFSYDVKMKEKGDIPEGYSVSREKKERFSLILESASTNQTSMYLCASSLVTGGNQPQHFGDGTRLSIL.

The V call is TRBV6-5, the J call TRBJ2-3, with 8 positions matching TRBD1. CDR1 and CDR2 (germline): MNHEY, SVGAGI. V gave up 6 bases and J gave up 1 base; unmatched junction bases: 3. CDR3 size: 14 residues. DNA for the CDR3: TGTGCCAGCAGACAGGGGGGTGGCACAGATACGCAGTATTTT. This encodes CASRQGGGTDTQYF.

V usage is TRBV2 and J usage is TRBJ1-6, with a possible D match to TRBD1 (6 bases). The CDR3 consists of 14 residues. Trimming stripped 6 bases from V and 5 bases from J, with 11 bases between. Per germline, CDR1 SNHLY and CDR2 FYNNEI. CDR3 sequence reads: CASRPGHHNSPLHF. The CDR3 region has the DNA TGTGCCAGCAGACCGGGACACCATAATTCACCCCTCCACTTT.

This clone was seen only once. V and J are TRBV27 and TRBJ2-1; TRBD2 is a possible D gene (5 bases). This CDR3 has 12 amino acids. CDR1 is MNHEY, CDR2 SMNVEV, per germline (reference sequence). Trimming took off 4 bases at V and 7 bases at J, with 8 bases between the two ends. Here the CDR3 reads CASSSLANEQFF. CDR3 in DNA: TGTGCCAGCAGTTCCCTAGCTAATGAGCAGTTCTTC.

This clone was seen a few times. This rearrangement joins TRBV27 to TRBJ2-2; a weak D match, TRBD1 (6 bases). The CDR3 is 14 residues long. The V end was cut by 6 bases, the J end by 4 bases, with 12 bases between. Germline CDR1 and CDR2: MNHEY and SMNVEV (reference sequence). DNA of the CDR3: TGTGCCAGCAGGCGACAGGCCTTCACCGGGGAGCTGTTTTTT. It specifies CASRRQAFTGELFF.

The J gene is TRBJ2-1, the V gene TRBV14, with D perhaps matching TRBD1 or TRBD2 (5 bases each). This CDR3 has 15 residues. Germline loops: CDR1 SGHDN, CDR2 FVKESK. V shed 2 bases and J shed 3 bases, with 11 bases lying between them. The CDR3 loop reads CASSQSGTSYNEQFF. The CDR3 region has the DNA TGTGCCAGCAGCCAATCCGGGACGAGCTACAATGAGCAGTTCTTC.

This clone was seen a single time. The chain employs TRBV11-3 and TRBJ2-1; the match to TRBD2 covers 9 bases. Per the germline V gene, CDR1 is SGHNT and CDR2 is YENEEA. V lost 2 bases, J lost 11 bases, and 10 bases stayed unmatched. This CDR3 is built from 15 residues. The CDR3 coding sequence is TGTGCCAGCAGCTTAATAAAAGCGGGAGGCTTACAGCAGTTCTTC. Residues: CASSLIKAGGLQQFF.

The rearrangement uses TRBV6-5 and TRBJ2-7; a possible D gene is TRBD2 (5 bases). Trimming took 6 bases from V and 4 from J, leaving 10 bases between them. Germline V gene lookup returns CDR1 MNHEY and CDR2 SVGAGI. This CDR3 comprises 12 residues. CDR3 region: CASSPPGYEQYF. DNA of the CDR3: TGTGCCAGCAGCCCGCCGGGATACGAGCAGTACTTC.

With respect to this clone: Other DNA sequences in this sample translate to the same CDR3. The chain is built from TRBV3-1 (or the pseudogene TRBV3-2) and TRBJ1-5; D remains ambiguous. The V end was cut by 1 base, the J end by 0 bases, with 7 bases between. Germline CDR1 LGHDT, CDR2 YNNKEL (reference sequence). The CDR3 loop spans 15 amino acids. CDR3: CASSQGPNSNQPQHF. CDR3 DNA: TGTGCCAGCAGCCAAGGACCGAATAGCAATCAGCCCCAGCATTTT.

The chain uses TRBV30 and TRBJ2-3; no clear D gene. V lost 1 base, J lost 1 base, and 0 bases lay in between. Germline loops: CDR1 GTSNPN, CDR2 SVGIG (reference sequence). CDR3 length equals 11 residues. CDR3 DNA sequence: TGTGCCTGGAGTGGCACAGATACGCAGTATTTT. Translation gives CAWSGTDTQYF.

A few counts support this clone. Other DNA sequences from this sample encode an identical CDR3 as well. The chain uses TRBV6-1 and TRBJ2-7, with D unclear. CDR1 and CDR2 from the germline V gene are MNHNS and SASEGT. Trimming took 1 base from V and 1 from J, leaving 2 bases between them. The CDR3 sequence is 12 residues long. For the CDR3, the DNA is TGTGCCAGCAGTGAAGGGTCCTACGAGCAGTACTTC. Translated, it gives CASSEGSYEQYF.

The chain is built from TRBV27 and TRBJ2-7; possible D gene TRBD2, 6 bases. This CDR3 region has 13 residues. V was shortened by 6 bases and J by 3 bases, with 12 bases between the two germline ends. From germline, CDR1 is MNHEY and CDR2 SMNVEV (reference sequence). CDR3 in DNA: TGTGCCAGCAGCCCCGGGGGAGGCTACGAGCAGTACTTC. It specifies CASSPGGGYEQYF.

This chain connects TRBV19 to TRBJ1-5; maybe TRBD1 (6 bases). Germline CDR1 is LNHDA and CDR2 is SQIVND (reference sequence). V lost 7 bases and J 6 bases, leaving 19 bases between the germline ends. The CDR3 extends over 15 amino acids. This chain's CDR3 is CASNLMGGAAQPQHF. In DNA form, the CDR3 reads TGTGCCAGTAATCTTATGGGGGGGGCAGCTCAGCCCCAGCATTTT.